One sample yielded the 26 T cell receptor beta chains listed below, sequenced in a study of cytomegalovirus exposure and HLA in healthy donors. Assay used: immunoSEQ multiplex PCR; TCRdb lists only in-frame clones, some missing. The table shows about 240,000 clones, with approximately 84% occurring only once. The sequencing sample was made of PBMCs. Source of these receptors: a woman aged 25-40 years in good health and CMV-seropositive.

The gene calls are TRBV9 and TRBJ2-5; D is uncertain. The CDR3 spans 14 residues. Trimming took off 4 bases at V and 1 base at J, with 11 bases between the two ends. Germline values: CDR1 SGDLS, CDR2 YYNGEE. The CDR3 nucleotides are TGTGCCAGCAGCATAGAGGCAGGCCAAGAGACCCAGTACTTC. Residues: CASSIEAGQETQYF.

Here the CDR3 reads CASTSWHTDTQYF. CDR3 sequence (DNA): TGTGCCAGCACCTCCTGGCACACAGATACGCAGTATTTT. The V and J genes are TRBV7-6 and TRBJ2-3; D ambiguous. V lost 7 bases, J lost 2 bases, and 10 bases lay in between. Germline CDR1 is SGHVS and CDR2 is FNYEAQ. CDR3 length: 13 amino acids.

V and J are TRBV14 and TRBJ2-2; 7 nucleotides line up with TRBD1. CDR3 length: 15 amino acids. Germline values: CDR1 SGHDN, CDR2 FVKESK. J gave up 5 bases and V 5 bases, and 8 bases lay outside the gene matches. DNA for the CDR3: TGTGCCAGCAGCGCGAACAGGGGTGGGACCGGGGAGCTGTTTTTT. Translating it yields CASSANRGGTGELFF.

This sequence joins TRBV6-1 and TRBJ1-1; 8 bases line up with TRBD1. The germline V gene encodes CDR1 MNHNS and CDR2 SASEGT. This CDR3 is 15 amino acids long. After removal of 5 bases from V and 0 bases from J, the junction contained 5 bases not matched to a gene. The CDR3 sequence is CASSIQGGMNTEAFF. CDR3 coding DNA: TGTGCCAGCAGTATACAGGGGGGCATGAACACTGAAGCTTTCTTT.

The V and J genes are TRBV11-2 and TRBJ2-2, with 8 bases matching TRBD1. This CDR3 spans 15 amino acids. CDR1 is SGHAT, CDR2 FQNNGV, per germline. After removal of 3 bases from V and 5 bases from J, the junction contained 5 bases not matched to a gene. The CDR3 sequence: CASSFPWTGTGELFF. The CDR3 DNA is TGTGCCAGCAGCTTCCCCTGGACAGGGACCGGGGAGCTGTTTTTT.

The chain uses TRBV5-4 and TRBJ2-7; possible D gene TRBD1, 5 bases. The V gene's germline CDR1 is SGHNT and CDR2 YYREEE (reference sequence). There are 14 residues in the CDR3. Trimming stripped 5 bases from V and 4 bases from J, with 16 bases between. The CDR3 region is CASSLAPGQYEQYF. The CDR3 nucleotides read TGTGCCAGCAGTCTGGCGCCAGGGCAATACGAGCAGTACTTC.

In regard to this clone: Mismatch with germline at one junction end may stem from a read error. The chain couples TRBV18 to TRBJ2-7; D remains unclear. The CDR3 spans 14 residues. Germline V lookup: CDR1 KGHSH, CDR2 LQKENI. Here the CDR3 DNA reads TGTGCCAGCTCACAAGAAAATACTATCCTACTGATATCCTTC. As protein: CASSQENTILLISF.

The genes are TRBV15 and TRBJ2-5, with 8 positions matching TRBD1. V was clipped by 3 bases and J by 6 bases; unmatched bases: 9. This CDR3 has 15 amino acids. Per the germline V gene, CDR1 is LNHNV and CDR2 is YYDKDF (reference sequence). The CDR3 protein is CATSSPGTGEKTQYF. CDR3 DNA: TGTGCCACCAGCAGCCCAGGGACAGGCGAGAAGACCCAGTACTTC.

V and J are TRBV7-6 and TRBJ2-3, with TRBD1 identical over 9 bases. This CDR3 is 15 amino acids long. From germline, CDR1 is SGHVS and CDR2 FNYEAQ. J lost 2 bases, V lost 4 bases, and 4 bases had no gene match. The CDR3, as DNA: TGTGCCAGCAGCTGGACAGGGGCTCACACAGATACGCAGTATTTT. Translated, it gives CASSWTGAHTDTQYF.

This clone was detected once. The chain is built from TRBV11-2 and TRBJ2-7, with TRBD1 matching over 9 bases. Germline V gives CDR1 SGHAT, CDR2 FQNNGV. The CDR3 runs 17 residues. Trimming at V came to 7 bases and at J to 2 bases, leaving 15 bases not matched to a gene. This chain's CDR3 is CASNRLGQGRATYEQYF. For the CDR3, the DNA is TGTGCCAGCAACAGGTTGGGACAGGGTAGGGCCACCTACGAGCAGTACTTC.

The rearrangement uses TRBV5-1 and TRBJ2-2; 7 bases fit TRBD1. Germline values: CDR1 SGHRS, CDR2 YFSETQ. The J segment lost 1 base and the V segment lost 0 bases, leaving 0 bases of the junction unmatched. This CDR3 is 15 amino acids long. The CDR3 bases are TGCGCCAGCAGCTTGGGGGACAGGAACACCGGGGAGCTGTTTTTT. Protein: CASSLGDRNTGELFF. Based on the CDR3 plus reference TRBV5-1 and TRBJ2-2, the full variable domain is KAGVTQTPRYLIKTRGQQVTLSCSPISGHRSVSWYQQTPGQGLQFLFEYFSETQRNKGNFPGRFSGRQFSNSRSEMNVSTLELGDSALYLCASSLGDRNTGELFFGEGSRLTVL.

The CDR3 spells CASSLTGTSIGELFF. DNA of the CDR3: TGTGCCAGCAGCTTGACCGGGACTAGCATCGGGGAGCTGTTTTTT. V usage is TRBV7-3 and J usage is TRBJ2-2, with 9 bases matching TRBD2. This CDR3 has 15 residues. Germline assignment: CDR1 SGHTA and CDR2 FQGTGA. The junction had 6 bases not matched to a gene; V was cut back by 3 bases and J by 7 bases. Drawing the rest from reference TRBV7-3 and TRBJ2-2, the complete variable domain is GAGVSQTPSNKVTEKGKYVELRCDPISGHTALYWYRQSLGQGPEFLIYFQGTGAADDSGLPNDRFFAVRPEGSVSTLKIQRTERGDSAVYLCASSLTGTSIGELFFGEGSRLTVL.

The rearrangement joins TRBV5-6 to TRBJ2-7; tentatively, D is TRBD2 (5 bases). From germline, CDR1 is SGHDT and CDR2 YYEEEE. This CDR3 region has 14 residues. The V end lost 2 bases, the J end lost 3 bases, and 12 bases lay between the germline ends. The chain's CDR3 is CASSFGLARYEQYF. DNA for the CDR3: TGTGCCAGCAGCTTCGGGCTAGCCCGCTACGAGCAGTACTTC.

The V and J genes are TRBV7-7 and TRBJ2-7; TRBD2 aligns across 7 bases. The CDR3 consists of 14 residues. Per the germline V gene, CDR1 is SSHAT and CDR2 is FNYEAQ (reference sequence). V dropped 1 base and J dropped 3; count of bases not matched to a gene: 3. The CDR3 here is CASSLGGSGYEQYF. In nucleotides, the CDR3 is TGTGCCAGCAGCTTAGGCGGGAGTGGCTACGAGCAGTACTTC. The entire variable domain, with the rest obtained from reference TRBV7-7 and TRBJ2-7, is as follows: GAGVSQSPRYKVTKRGQDVTLRCDPISSHATLYWYQQALGQGPEFLTYFNYEAQPDKSGLPSDRFSAERPEGSISTLTIQRTEQRDSAMYRCASSLGGSGYEQYFGPGTRLTVT.

V is TRBV4-1 and J is TRBJ2-1, with TRBD2 matching over 9 bases. CDR1 and CDR2 (germline): MGHRA, YSYEKL. Trimming took 5 bases from V and 4 from J; bases not matched to a gene: 6. The CDR3 is made up of 15 amino acids. The DNA for the CDR3 is TGCGCCAGCAGCGACCGGGCGGGAGGGTACAATGAGCAGTTCTTC. Its translation is CASSDRAGGYNEQFF.

The chain has TRBV12-5 and TRBJ1-1; 9 bases match TRBD1. The CDR3 is made up of 14 amino acids. CDR1 is LGHNT and CDR2 is FRNRAP in the germline V gene. J was trimmed by 7 bases and V by 5 bases; bases with no gene match: 8. The CDR3 DNA sequence: TGTGCTAGTGGTAGACAGGGGGTATTGAGTGAAGCTTTCTTT. Encoded protein: CASGRQGVLSEAFF.

This chain joins TRBV28 and TRBJ1-5; the D gene is possibly TRBD1 (6 bases). Trimming removed 1 base at V and 3 bases at J, with 16 bases between. Germline V lookup: CDR1 MDHEN, CDR2 SYDVKM. This CDR3 is 17 amino acids long. The CDR3 loop reads CASSLFRTVTSNQPQHF. CDR3 in DNA: TGTGCCAGCAGTTTATTCCGGACAGTAACGTCCAATCAGCCCCAGCATTTT.

The chain combines TRBV27 with TRBJ2-3, with a possible D match to TRBD1 (6 bases). This CDR3 is 15 amino acids long. Trimming removed 0 bases at V and 2 bases at J, with 9 bases between. Germline lookup yields CDR1 MNHEY and CDR2 SMNVEV (reference sequence). CDR3 amino acids: CASSLSGAFTDTQYF. In DNA form, the CDR3 reads TGTGCCAGCAGTTTATCGGGGGCTTTCACAGATACGCAGTATTTT.

This chain links TRBV7-2 with TRBJ1-1; D uncertain. The germline V gene encodes CDR1 SGHTA and CDR2 FQGNSA. V was pared by 3 bases and J by 4 bases, with 9 bases between. CDR3 length equals 13 residues. The CDR3 DNA reads as TGTGCCAGCAGCTTGATATGGAGCACTGAAGCTTTCTTT. Its translation: CASSLIWSTEAFF.

This chain links TRBV13 with TRBJ2-7; D not resolved. Trimming shortened V by 6 bases and J by 0 bases, and 12 bases separated the two germline ends. This CDR3 is built from 14 residues. Germline V gene data show CDR1 as PRHDT and CDR2 as FYEKMQ (reference sequence). For the CDR3, the DNA is TGTGCCAGCAGGATCAACTGGAGCTCCTACGAGCAGTACTTC. The encoded protein is CASRINWSSYEQYF.

The chain links TRBV6-6 to TRBJ1-1; D perhaps matches TRBD1 (5 bases). Trimming pared 2 bases from V and 8 bases from J, leaving 9 bases between. Germline V gene sequence: CDR1 MNHNY, CDR2 SVGAGI (reference sequence). The CDR3 runs 12 residues. The CDR3 coding sequence is TGTGCCAGCAGTTACGGGAACAGGGAAGCTTTCTTT. Its protein product is CASSYGNREAFF.

The table lists this clone with a few counts. This chain joins TRBV6-4 and TRBJ2-6, with D perhaps matching TRBD2 (5 bases). The CDR3 covers 16 residues. Germline CDR1 MRHNA, CDR2 SNTAGT. Trimming stripped 2 bases from V and 0 bases from J, with 8 bases between. The CDR3 is CASSDGGSSGANVLTF. CDR3 bases: TGTGCCAGCAGTGACGGAGGTTCCTCTGGGGCCAACGTCCTGACTTTC.

J is TRBJ2-4 and V is TRBV5-1; TRBD1 matches at 12 bases. V lost 3 bases and J lost 8; bases outside the gene matches: 6. This CDR3 spans 15 amino acids. CDR1 is SGHRS and CDR2 is YFSETQ in the germline V gene. The DNA for the CDR3 is TGCGCCAGCAGCTCCGGGACAGGGGGCTCGGACATTCAGTACTTC. Translated, it gives CASSSGTGGSDIQYF.

The chain employs TRBV10-3 and TRBJ1-2; D not resolved. CDR3 length: 14 residues. Per germline, CDR1 ENHRY and CDR2 SYGVKD. The V and J ends lost 6 bases and 0 bases respectively, with 11 bases between them. CDR3 amino acids: CAISEANSNYGYTF. In DNA form, the CDR3 reads TGTGCCATCAGCGAGGCTAACTCTAACTATGGCTACACCTTC.

The V and J genes are TRBV5-6 and TRBJ2-3; 8 bases align to TRBD2. Germline CDR1 is SGHDT and CDR2 is YYEEEE. With V trimmed by 4 bases and J by 4 bases, 5 bases remained unmatched. The CDR3 is made up of 14 amino acids. The CDR3 DNA reads TGTGCCAGCAGCCCGGGAGGGGGGTCAGATACGCAGTATTTT. Its translation is CASSPGGGSDTQYF.

The chain employs TRBV2 and TRBJ2-7; D is ambiguous. This CDR3 has 12 amino acids. The V and J ends lost 8 bases and 2 bases respectively, with 10 bases between them. Germline loops: CDR1 SNHLY, CDR2 FYNNEI. The DNA for the CDR3 is TGTGCCAGCCGGGTCCTTACCTACGAGCAGTACTTC. Its protein is CASRVLTYEQYF. The full variable domain, in which reference TRBV2 and TRBJ2-7 provide the parts outside the CDR3, is EPEVTQTPSHQVTQMGQEVILRCVPISNHLYFYWYRQILGQKVEFLVSFYNNEISEKSEIFDDQFSVERPDGSNFTLKIRSTKLEDSAMYFCASRVLTYEQYFGPGTRLTVT.